This T cell receptor (beta chain) was documented in a study of technical replicates of blood from a handful of donors. Clones were sequenced by immunoSEQ multiplex PCR, and TCRdb holds only the in-frame ones, with some missing. The data show some 83,000 clones, roughly 93% seen once. The CDR3 consists of 14 residues. Trimming took off 1 base at V and 4 bases at J, with 11 bases between the two ends. CDR1 is SEHNR and CDR2 is FQNEAQ in the germline V gene (reference sequence). Sequenced: T cells isolated from PBMCs. The sequence came from a human donor in good health. V is TRBV7-9 and J is TRBJ2-7, with D tentatively TRBD2 (6 bases). The CDR3 sequence is CASSLVPGRYEQYF. CDR3 nucleotide sequence: TGTGCCAGCAGCTTAGTCCCAGGGAGGTACGAGCAGTACTTC. The whole variable domain, remainder taken from reference TRBV7-9 and TRBJ2-7, is DTGVSQNPRHKITKRGQNVTFRCDPISEHNRLYWYRQTLGQGPEFLTYFQNEAQLEKSRLLSDRFSAERPKGSFSTLEIQRTEQGDSAMYLCASSLVPGRYEQYFGPGTRLTVT.